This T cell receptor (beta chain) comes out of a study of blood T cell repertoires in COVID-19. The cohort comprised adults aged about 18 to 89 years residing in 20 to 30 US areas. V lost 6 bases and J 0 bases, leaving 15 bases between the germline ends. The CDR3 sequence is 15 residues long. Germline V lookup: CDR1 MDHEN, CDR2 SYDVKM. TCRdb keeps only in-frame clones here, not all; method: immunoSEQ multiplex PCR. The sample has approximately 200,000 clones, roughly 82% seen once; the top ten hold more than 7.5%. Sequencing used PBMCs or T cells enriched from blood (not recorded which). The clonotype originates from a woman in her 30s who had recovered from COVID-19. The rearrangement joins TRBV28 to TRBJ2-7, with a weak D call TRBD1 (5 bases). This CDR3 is CASSPDTLGSYEQYF. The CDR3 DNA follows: TGTGCCAGCAGCCCGGACACCCTAGGCTCCTACGAGCAGTACTTC. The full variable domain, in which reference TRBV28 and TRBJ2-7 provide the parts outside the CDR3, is DVKVTQSSRYLVKRTGEKVFLECVQDMDHENMFWYRQDPGLGLRLIYFSYDVKMKEKGDIPEGYSVSREKKERFSLILESASTNQTSMYLCASSPDTLGSYEQYFGPGTRLTVT.